This entry lists 14 T cell receptor beta chains sequenced from one sample in a study of T-cell reconstitution after alpha-beta-depleted transplantation in children. Preparation of the TCRbeta library used unique molecular identifiers. TCRdb used MiXCR to reprocess the PCR reads, holding one entry per CDR3 protein. This table holds approximately 300,000 distinct CDR3 sequences, around 10% found once. The sample in question was peripheral blood, obtained 180 days after TCRalphabeta/CD19-depleted stem cell transplant. The receptors come from a male patient under 10 years old who had a stem cell transplant for chronic granulomatous disease, so the T cells may come from the graft donor.

This clonotype was picked up many times. The V and J genes are TRBV5-1 and TRBJ2-3; the D gene is possibly TRBD2 (6 bases). CDR1 SGHRS and CDR2 YFSETQ come from the germline V gene. V lost 2 bases, J lost 2 bases, and 15 bases lay in between. The CDR3 is 16 amino acids. In DNA, the CDR3 is TGCGCCAGCAGCTTTTTGGCGGGGCCCCCCACAGATACGCAGTATTTT. Its protein product is CASSFLAGPPTDTQYF.

This clonotype came up many times. In nucleotides, the CDR3 is TGTGCCAGCTCGCTACTAGCGGGGGCTGGCGATGAGCAGTTCTTC. It yields the protein CASSLLAGAGDEQFF. This chain uses TRBV18 with TRBJ2-1, with 11 bases identical to TRBD2. Germline lookup yields CDR1 KGHSH and CDR2 LQKENI. The CDR3 extends over 15 amino acids. With V trimmed by 6 bases and J by 8 bases, 9 bases remained unmatched.

This clonotype occurred many times. The J gene is TRBJ2-3, the V gene TRBV12-3 or TRBV12-4, with D hard to call. The CDR3 is 14 amino acids. Trimming removed 4 bases at V and 3 bases at J, with 11 bases between. The CDR3 is CASSSPRATDTQYF. CDR3 DNA sequence: TGTGCCAGCAGTTCCCCCCGTGCGACAGATACGCAGTATTTT.

This clonotype was recorded a few times. The chain combines TRBV28 with TRBJ1-6; tentative D call: TRBD1 (6 bases). This CDR3 has 14 amino acids. Germline values: CDR1 MDHEN, CDR2 SYDVKM. Trimming removed 3 bases at V and 10 bases at J, with 13 bases between. The CDR3 loop reads CASSFLSGESPLHF. CDR3 nucleotide sequence: TGTGCCAGCAGTTTTCTCTCAGGGGAGTCACCCCTCCACTTT.

In its sample, this clonotype was seen many times. V usage is TRBV5-1 and J usage is TRBJ1-2; D is uncertain. Germline CDR1 and CDR2: SGHRS and YFSETQ. This CDR3 has 13 amino acids. Between the trimmed V and J ends, which lost 0 bases and 3 bases, there was a span of 6 bases. For the CDR3, the DNA is TGCGCCAGCAGCTTGGGGGCCCACTATGGCTACACCTTC. It is translated as CASSLGAHYGYTF.

Points on this clonotype: This may be a read error: a much more frequent sequence differs by one nucleotide. This chain joins TRBV20-1 and TRBJ2-1; 11 bases fit TRBD2. The CDR3 spans 16 residues. Germline CDR1 reads DFQATT; CDR2 reads SNEGSKA (reference sequence). CDR3 in DNA: TGCTGTGCTAGAGGGACTAGCGGACAAACCTACAATGAGCAGTTCTTC. It encodes CCARGTSGQTYNEQFF.

In this sample, this clonotype turned up many times. The rearrangement links TRBV15 to TRBJ2-7, with 7 bases matching TRBD1. Germline CDR1 and CDR2: LNHNV and YYDKDF (reference sequence). V gave up 6 bases and J gave up 3 bases; unmatched junction bases: 5. This CDR3 comprises 13 residues. CDR3 region: CATRDRARYEQYF. The CDR3 region has the DNA TGTGCCACCAGAGACAGGGCGCGCTACGAGCAGTACTTC.

This clonotype was counted ten times or more. The rearrangement uses TRBV18 and TRBJ1-4; tentatively, D is TRBD1 (5 bases). The CDR3 runs to 16 residues. Trimming stripped 0 bases from V and 5 bases from J, with 13 bases between. Per germline, CDR1 KGHSH and CDR2 LQKENI. CDR3 residues: CASSPPGGRWNEKLFF. The CDR3 region has the DNA TGTGCCAGCTCACCACCCGGGGGGAGGTGGAATGAAAAACTGTTTTTT.

The sample holds many counts of this clonotype. V usage is TRBV20-1 and J usage is TRBJ2-2; D unclear. Germline V gene lookup returns CDR1 DFQATT and CDR2 SNEGSKA (reference sequence). V lost 1 base, J lost 3 bases, and 6 bases lay in between. The CDR3 consists of 13 residues. In DNA form, the CDR3 reads TGCAGTGCTAGAGGGGTCTACACCGGGGAGCTGTTTTTT. This gives the protein CSARGVYTGELFF.

On this clonotype: A clone one base away is much larger, so this may be a read error. The chain is built from TRBV20-1 and TRBJ1-1, with D maybe TRBD1 (5 bases). Germline V gene data show CDR1 as DFQATT and CDR2 as SNEGSKA (reference sequence). The CDR3 has 12 residues. CDR3 nucleotides: TGCAGTGCTCCCCCGGACAAAAGTGAAGCTCTCTTT. This translates into CSAPPDKSEALF.

This clonotype was seen many times. V gene TRBV4-3 combines with J gene TRBJ1-1, with 7 bases fitting TRBD1. V shed 4 bases and J 7 bases; nucleotides not matched to a gene: 9. The CDR3 has 14 residues. Per germline, CDR1 LGHNA and CDR2 YSLEER. In nucleotides, the CDR3 is TGCGCCAGCAGCCGTTCCGGGACAGCCCTTGAAGCTTTCTTT. Its protein is CASSRSGTALEAFF.

This clonotype was counted at least ten times. J is TRBJ2-4 and V is TRBV12-3 or TRBV12-4, with D possibly being TRBD1 (5 bases). Trimming stripped 3 bases from V and 7 bases from J, with 13 bases between. This CDR3 is built from 14 residues. In nucleotides, the CDR3 is TGTGCCAGCAGTTTGTCAGGGCCGAGGAACATTCAGTACTTC. This codes for CASSLSGPRNIQYF.

This clonotype has ten or more counts. The gene calls are TRBV6-1 and TRBJ2-5; D is perhaps TRBD1 (5 bases). The germline V and J ends were trimmed by 5 bases and 1 base, with 14 bases remaining between them. Per germline, CDR1 MNHNS and CDR2 SASEGT. The length of the CDR3 is 15 residues. The CDR3 DNA is TGTGCCAGCAGTCTCCCCCAAGGGGTCCAAGAGACCCAGTACTTC. Translation: CASSLPQGVQETQYF.

Many counts were recorded for this clonotype. V is TRBV3-1 and J is TRBJ2-1, with D tentatively TRBD2 (7 bases). Trimming cost V 0 bases and J 14 bases, with 17 bases left between them. The CDR3 consists of 14 residues. The germline V gene has CDR1 LGHDT and CDR2 YNNKEL (reference sequence). CDR3 nucleotide sequence: TGTGCCAGCAGCCAAGACGGGGGGCCTAGCGAAGAGTTCTTC. Translation gives CASSQDGGPSEEFF.